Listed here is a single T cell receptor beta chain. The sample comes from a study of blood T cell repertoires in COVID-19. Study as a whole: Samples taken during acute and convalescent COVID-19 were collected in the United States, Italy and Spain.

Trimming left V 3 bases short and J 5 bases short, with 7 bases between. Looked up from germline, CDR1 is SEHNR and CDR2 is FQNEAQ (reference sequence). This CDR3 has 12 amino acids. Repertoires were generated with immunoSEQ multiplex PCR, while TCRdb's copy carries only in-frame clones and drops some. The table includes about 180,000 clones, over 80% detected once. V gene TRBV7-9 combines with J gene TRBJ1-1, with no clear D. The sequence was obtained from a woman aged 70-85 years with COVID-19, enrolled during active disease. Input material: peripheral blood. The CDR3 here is CASSLAGTEAFF. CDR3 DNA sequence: TGTGCCAGCAGCTTGGCCGGGACTGAAGCTTTCTTT.